This TCR beta chain originates from a study of shared clonotypes between healthy human individuals. Background on the study: CD8 memory received one plate per donor, CD8 naive two, CD4 memory three and CD4 naive three.

Trimming took 3 bases from V and 7 from J, leaving 19 bases between them. CDR1 and CDR2 (germline): LGHNA, YNFKEQ. This CDR3 is built from 16 residues. Profiled with immunoSEQ multiplex PCR; TCRdb holds only in-frame clones, not every one. The sample has some 2.3 million clones, 85% to 95% seen once. The TCR comes from a man aged 18 to 30 in good health. Some clones in this sample may be carry-over from other donors' samples. The V call is TRBV4-2, the J call TRBJ2-1; D uncertain. Specimen: naive CD4+ T cells from PBMCs. The subset was: CD45RA+ positively selected. In nucleotides, the CDR3 is TGTGCCAGCAGCCACGATCCCGGACCAAGCCGGAATGAGCAGTTCTTC. As protein: CASSHDPGPSRNEQFF.